The 28 T cell receptor beta chains below come from one sample, sequenced in a study of technical replicates of blood from four donors. Method: immunoSEQ multiplex PCR; TCRdb's copy keeps in-frame clones and lacks some. The table shows 55,000 to 75,000 clones, with just under 95% occurring only once. The specimen sequenced was PBMCs. These receptors were collected from a human donor in good health. Some clones in this sample may be carry-over from other donors' samples.

V is TRBV6-5 and J is TRBJ2-5; no definite D call. The V gene lost 0 bases and the J gene lost 7 bases, with 15 bases spanning the gap. The CDR3 has 15 residues. Germline CDR1 reads MNHEY; CDR2 reads SVGAGI. In DNA, the CDR3 is TGTGCCAGCAGTTACTCAGCTCTGGGTCGAGGGACCCAGTACTTC. Protein product: CASSYSALGRGTQYF.

This clone was seen more than once but under ten times. The chain has TRBV13 and TRBJ1-3; D remains unclear. The V and J ends lost 1 base and 0 bases respectively, with 7 bases between them. The length of the CDR3 is 15 residues. Germline-derived CDR1 and CDR2 are PRHDT and FYEKMQ (reference sequence). The CDR3 DNA reads TGTGCCAGCAGCTTAGACAGCTCCTCTGGAAACACCATATATTTT. This translates into CASSLDSSSGNTIYF. The full variable domain, in which reference TRBV13 and TRBJ1-3 provide the parts outside the CDR3, is AAGVIQSPRHLIKEKRETATLKCYPIPRHDTVYWYQQGPGQDPQFLISFYEKMQSDKGSIPDRFSAQQFSDYHSELNMSSLELGDSALYFCASSLDSSSGNTIYFGEGSWLTVV.

The gene calls are TRBV25-1 and TRBJ2-7; D uncertain. Germline CDR1 reads MGHDK; CDR2 reads SYGVNS. The CDR3 contains 14 residues. V lost 3 bases, J lost 6 bases, and 15 bases lay in between. The CDR3 DNA follows: TGTGCCAGCAGTGAGCCCCGAGAGGCCGGCGAGCAGTACTTC. Protein product: CASSEPREAGEQYF.

The J gene is TRBJ2-6, the V gene TRBV29-1; 12 bases map to TRBD1. This CDR3 contains 17 residues. The germline V gene has CDR1 SQVTM and CDR2 ANQGSEA. With 5 bases clipped from V and 2 bases from J, the junction kept 7 bases outside the gene matches. CDR3: CSVRWDRGLPGANVLTF. The CDR3 DNA is TGCAGCGTTCGTTGGGACAGGGGGCTCCCTGGGGCCAACGTCCTGACTTTC.

This clone appeared a single time. The rearrangement joins TRBV6-5 to TRBJ1-2; the match to TRBD1 covers 11 bases. CDR3 length: 16 residues. After removal of 2 bases from V and 7 bases from J, the junction contained 9 bases not matched to a gene. Germline values: CDR1 MNHEY, CDR2 SVGAGI. In DNA, the CDR3 is TGTGCCAGCAGTTACACGGGGACAGGGGGACGACGTGGCTACACCTTC. Its protein is CASSYTGTGGRRGYTF.

CDR3 sequence: CASSSREGRQPQHF. CDR3 DNA sequence: TGTGCCAGCAGCTCCCGCGAGGGTAGACAGCCCCAGCATTTT. V gene TRBV6-1 combines with J gene TRBJ1-5; D is ambiguous. The CDR3 totals 14 residues. Germline V gene lookup returns CDR1 MNHNS and CDR2 SASEGT. Trimming stripped 6 bases from V and 7 bases from J, with 16 bases between.

This chain joins TRBV6-5 and TRBJ1-6; no firm D call. V was shortened by 3 bases and J by 6 bases, with 15 bases between the two germline ends. This CDR3 contains 16 residues. Per the germline V gene, CDR1 is MNHEY and CDR2 is SVGAGI. The CDR3 loop is CASSYGLLVVNSPLHF. DNA of the CDR3: TGTGCCAGCAGTTATGGACTCCTCGTTGTTAATTCACCCCTCCACTTT.

This chain joins TRBV7-9 and TRBJ2-5; 10 bases fit TRBD2. Unmatched junction bases numbered 6, after V lost 6 bases and J lost 2 bases. CDR3 size: 15 residues. The germline CDR1 and CDR2 sequences are SEHNR and FQNEAQ (reference sequence). The CDR3 reads CASSSAGGGQETQYF. In DNA, the CDR3 is TGTGCCAGCAGTTCAGCGGGGGGGGGTCAAGAGACCCAGTACTTC.

The gene calls are TRBV6-5 and TRBJ2-1, with 8 bases fitting TRBD2. Germline V gene data show CDR1 as MNHEY and CDR2 as SVGAGI. J lost 7 bases, V lost 7 bases, and 12 bases had no gene match. The CDR3 spans 15 residues. The CDR3 bases are TGTGCCAGCACCAGTACGATACTAGCGGCGAATGAGCAGTTCTTC. As protein: CASTSTILAANEQFF.

This clone occurred once. The gene calls are TRBV2 and TRBJ2-1, with 11 positions matching TRBD2. Germline CDR1 reads SNHLY; CDR2 reads FYNNEI. The CDR3 has 15 amino acids. The ends lost 6 bases at V and 5 bases at J; junction bases unmatched: 6. The CDR3 protein is CASSIAGGRNNEQFF. DNA of the CDR3: TGTGCCAGCAGCATAGCGGGGGGGCGTAACAATGAGCAGTTCTTC.

The chain carries TRBV7-8 and TRBJ1-5; no firm D call. In germline, CDR1 is SGHVS, CDR2 FQNEAQ. Trimming removed 5 bases at V and 7 bases at J, with 12 bases between. The CDR3 sequence is 13 residues long. The CDR3 DNA follows: TGTGCCAGCAGCGTCCTGTCGGGGCAGCCCCAGCATTTT. Encoded protein: CASSVLSGQPQHF.

V is TRBV15 and J is TRBJ2-5; D gene unclear. Trimming shortened V by 0 bases and J by 2 bases, and 4 bases separated the two germline ends. The CDR3 contains 13 residues. Germline assignment: CDR1 LNHNV and CDR2 YYDKDF (reference sequence). The CDR3 region has the DNA TGTGCCACCAGCAGAGATCCGCAAGAGACCCAGTACTTC. Its protein product is CATSRDPQETQYF.

The rearrangement links TRBV5-1 to TRBJ2-2; D unresolved. Looked up from germline, CDR1 is SGHRS and CDR2 is YFSETQ. Trimming pared 0 bases from V and 7 bases from J, leaving 16 bases between. CDR3 length: 16 amino acids. The CDR3: CASSLAVSFTSGELFF. CDR3 nucleotides: TGCGCCAGCAGCTTGGCCGTTAGCTTTACGAGCGGGGAGCTGTTTTTT. Variable domain in full (rest from reference TRBV5-1 and TRBJ2-2): KAGVTQTPRYLIKTRGQQVTLSCSPISGHRSVSWYQQTPGQGLQFLFEYFSETQRNKGNFPGRFSGRQFSNSRSEMNVSTLELGDSALYLCASSLAVSFTSGELFFGEGSRLTVL.

The chain uses TRBV5-1 and TRBJ2-3; possible D gene TRBD2, 5 bases. The germline CDR1 and CDR2 sequences are SGHRS and YFSETQ. The CDR3 is 17 residues long. V lost 6 bases to trimming and J lost 1 base, with 21 bases between them. The CDR3 here is CASNSSGWGAGTDTQYF. The DNA for the CDR3 is TGCGCCAGCAATTCCAGTGGTTGGGGAGCCGGCACAGATACGCAGTATTTT.

The V call is TRBV6-5, the J call TRBJ1-1; possibly TRBD1 for D (6 bases). The V gene lost 4 bases and the J gene lost 1 base, with 10 bases spanning the gap. The CDR3 has 14 residues. Germline V gene lookup returns CDR1 MNHEY and CDR2 SVGAGI. DNA of the CDR3: TGTGCCAGCAGTTCGATGACAGGGAACACTGAAGCTTTCTTT. This translates into CASSSMTGNTEAFF.

The chain carries TRBV19 and TRBJ2-5, with 8 bases matching TRBD1. Germline V gene lookup returns CDR1 LNHDA and CDR2 SQIVND (reference sequence). V shed 5 bases, J shed 4 bases, and the junction held 6 bases outside the gene matches. CDR3 length: 14 residues. The CDR3 is CASSAQGAVETQYF. In DNA, the CDR3 is TGTGCCAGTAGTGCCCAGGGGGCCGTAGAGACCCAGTACTTC. Full variable domain (remainder filled in from reference TRBV19 and TRBJ2-5): DGGITQSPKYLFRKEGQNVTLSCEQNLNHDAMYWYRQDPGQGLRLIYYSQIVNDFQKGDIAEGYSVSREKKESFPLTVTSAQKNPTAFYLCASSAQGAVETQYFGPGTRLLVL.

J is TRBJ2-3 and V is TRBV10-3, with 8 bases identical to TRBD2. This CDR3 has 11 residues. Germline trimming cut 5 bases from V and 9 bases from J; bases unmatched to any gene: 1. Germline CDR1 reads ENHRY; CDR2 reads SYGVKD. CDR3 residues: CAISLAGTQYF. The CDR3 nucleotides are TGTGCCATCAGTTTAGCGGGAACGCAGTATTTT.

V gene TRBV9 combines with J gene TRBJ2-6, with 8 bases matching TRBD1. Looked up from germline, CDR1 is SGDLS and CDR2 is YYNGEE. The CDR3 length is 17 residues. Unmatched junction bases numbered 8, after V lost 4 bases and J lost 2 bases. The CDR3 region is CASSPRFRGPGANVLTF. Here the CDR3 DNA reads TGTGCCAGCAGCCCACGATTCAGGGGGCCTGGGGCCAACGTCCTGACTTTC.

The CDR3 sequence is CASSHRDQPQHF. The CDR3 nucleotides are TGTGCCAGCAGTCACAGAGATCAGCCCCAGCATTTT. The chain has TRBV6-5 and TRBJ1-5; no reliable D call. The CDR3 runs 12 residues. V lost 5 bases to trimming and J lost 5 bases, with 7 bases between them. The V gene's germline CDR1 is MNHEY and CDR2 SVGAGI.

The V call is TRBV11-1, the J call TRBJ1-1; possibly TRBD1 for D (5 bases). This CDR3 is built from 14 residues. Trimming removed 5 bases from V and 1 base from J, with 11 bases in between. Germline values: CDR1 SGHAT, CDR2 FQDESV (reference sequence). CDR3 sequence reads: CASSLLGENTEAFF. The CDR3 region has the DNA TGTGCCAGCAGCCTGTTAGGGGAGAACACTGAAGCTTTCTTT.

The V and J genes are TRBV30 and TRBJ1-6; 9 bases map to TRBD1. Trimming removed 5 bases from V and 9 bases from J; junction bases left unmatched: 8. The CDR3 is made up of 14 amino acids. Per the germline V gene, CDR1 is GTSNPN and CDR2 is SVGIG (reference sequence). The CDR3 spells CAWASTGGSSPLHF. The DNA of the CDR3 is TGTGCCTGGGCCAGCACAGGGGGCAGTTCACCCCTCCACTTT.

This sequence joins TRBV28 and TRBJ1-2; weak D call: TRBD1 (5 bases). The CDR3 covers 12 residues. The germline V gene has CDR1 MDHEN and CDR2 SYDVKM. Trimming took off 5 bases at V and 6 bases at J, with 10 bases between the two ends. The CDR3 DNA is TGTGCCAGCAGTGTGTGGGGGGATGGCTACACCTTC. Translating it yields CASSVWGDGYTF.

This clone was found once. The chain carries TRBV29-1 and TRBJ1-1, with a possible D match to TRBD1 (5 bases). The length of the CDR3 is 12 residues. CDR1 SQVTM and CDR2 ANQGSEA come from the germline V gene. The V end lost 7 bases, the J end lost 4 bases, and 13 bases lay between the germline ends. The CDR3: CSARPGGTEAFF. CDR3 DNA sequence: TGCAGCGCTAGACCCGGGGGCACTGAAGCTTTCTTT.

About this clone itself: One junction end disagrees with the germline gene, perhaps due to a read error. The genes are TRBV7-2 and TRBJ1-1; D unresolved. This CDR3 region has 12 residues. Germline V gives CDR1 SGHTA, CDR2 FQGNSA. Here the CDR3 DNA reads TGTGCCAGCAGCACCGAGGACTTGGTTATTGTCTTT. This gives the protein CASSTEDLVIVF.

The chain carries TRBV4-3 and TRBJ1-2; D is ambiguous. V dropped 0 bases and J dropped 4 bases, with 15 bases sitting between them. Germline loops: CDR1 LGHNA, CDR2 YSLEER. This CDR3 spans 16 amino acids. The CDR3 DNA is TGCGCCAGCAGCCAAGAGAGTCTCACCACTCCCTATGGCTACACCTTC. It yields the protein CASSQESLTTPYGYTF.

V and J are TRBV4-1 and TRBJ1-5, with D possibly TRBD1 on 5 matching bases. This CDR3 region has 16 residues. Germline-derived CDR1 and CDR2 are MGHRA and YSYEKL. The V end lost 4 bases, the J end lost 5 bases, and 18 bases lay between the germline ends. CDR3 sequence reads: CASSLSQGGRDQPQHF. CDR3 coding DNA: TGCGCCAGCAGCCTCTCCCAGGGCGGTAGGGATCAGCCCCAGCATTTT.

The rearrangement uses TRBV7-2 and TRBJ1-2, with a possible D match to TRBD1 (5 bases). Looked up from germline, CDR1 is SGHTA and CDR2 is FQGNSA. The V end was cut by 5 bases, the J end by 1 base, with 11 bases between. The CDR3 runs 14 residues. CDR3 in DNA: TGTGCCAGCAGCCGCGACAGAGTTAACTATGGCTACACCTTC. Protein sequence: CASSRDRVNYGYTF.

This chain links TRBV7-9 with TRBJ1-5; 8 bases agree with TRBD1. This CDR3 region has 17 residues. The J segment lost 0 bases and the V segment lost 5 bases, leaving 9 bases of the junction unmatched. The V gene's germline CDR1 is SEHNR and CDR2 FQNEAQ (reference sequence). Here the CDR3 reads CASSAERTGSSNQPQHF. The CDR3 nucleotides read TGTGCCAGCAGCGCTGAGAGGACAGGGAGTAGCAATCAGCCCCAGCATTTT.